Here is one TCR beta chain with its context. This record belongs to a study of blood T cell repertoires in COVID-19. The CDR3 runs 15 residues. V lost 1 base and J 3 bases, leaving 11 bases between the germline ends. CDR1 is SGHRS, CDR2 YFSETQ, per germline. Those enrolled in Seattle joined during active infection and were followed longitudinally afterward. Sequencing was performed with immunoSEQ multiplex PCR; in TCRdb, only in-frame clones are kept and a portion is missing. The repertoire holds 200,000 to 250,000 clones, with around 81% as singletons. This TCR came from a woman older than 75 with COVID-19, enrolled during active disease. Specimen: peripheral blood. V gene TRBV5-1 combines with J gene TRBJ2-1; D gene unclear. The CDR3 sequence is CASSLLGDNYNEQFF. CDR3 coding DNA: TGCGCCAGCAGCTTGCTAGGAGATAACTACAATGAGCAGTTCTTC.